This paragraph reports one T cell receptor (beta chain). Which antigen it targets is not known. Base qualities are missing; no much larger clone stands one base away. The sample comes from a study of long-term antiretroviral therapy in people with HIV (dated by TCRdb to between 2022 and 2023). With regard to the full study: The earliest samples were collected approximately a decade before the 2015 WHO recommendation for immediate ART, a period when ART was typically delayed until CD4 counts fell. This retrospective serial study examined whether starting ART and sustained HIV suppression were associated with changes in the composition and diversity of the TRB repertoire in peripheral blood. Eleven of the 30 participants with HIV were female. The cohort contributed roughly 190 cryopreserved PBMC samples from fewer than 35 adults with confirmed HIV infection, collected serially over a mean of approximately six years (range 1-12). No cross-contamination during QIAcube processing turned up in test extractions that ran a monoclonal T-cell line alongside about 35 polyclonal samples. The study at large found these results: CDR3 length ranges in HIV repertoires were narrower than in controls, and network structure suggested an antigen-experienced repertoire with only a slight naive shift after ART. Because cell numbers in pre-ART samples were limited, unsorted PBMC were profiled instead of sorted CD4+ and CD8+ T cells. Inferences about post-ART repertoire changes were limited because no data were available on ART adherence, viral resistance or therapy changes. Since PBMC availability was limited, sequencing covered only the TCR beta chain, with no alpha chain pairing. Samples dated from about 2003 to 2018, and the ART regimens used may be less effective than current ones. The repertoire was dominated across all time points by expanded TRB clones identified before ART initiation, although this dominance was seen to fluctuate and to decrease in many PLHIV after ART. A significant increase in TRB diversity was found to be associated with ART initiation, although TRB diversity was observed to remain significantly below that of transplant donor controls even after long-term ART.

Participants were included only if at least one PBMC sample before ART initiation and at least two post-ART samples were available. All participants with HIV were treated in the United States of America. Cryopreserved samples of about 1-10 million PBMC were thawed and washed before DNA extraction. At the time of the earliest PBMC sample for each participant with HIV, ages ranged from about 20 to 54 years. PBMC samples from each participant spanned 1-4 timepoints before ART initiation and 2-8 timepoints after ART initiation, with a median of 7 samples. Serial HIV viral load, CD4+ T-cell count, ART history and demographic data were obtained for every participant. A Qiagen kit on a QIAcube was used to extract genomic DNA from unsorted PBMC, with samples processed in batches of 12. The immunoSEQ hsTCRB v3.0 assay was used at survey level resolution to sequence the TRB variable region. The target sequencing depth for TRB was 40,000-50,000 T-cell genomes per sample. Pooled TRB libraries were sequenced on an Illumina MiSeq with a v3 150-cycle kit. The authors processed their data as follows. Repertoire analysis ran in R within a reproducible Nextflow workflow covering QC, data transformation and analysis. LymphoSeq2, an R package for exploring AIRR-Seq data, was used to implement custom analyses. After excluding several samples that yielded fewer than 5000 total TRB sequences, 150 to 200 HIV repertoires remained for analysis. Among the approximately 190 retained HIV repertoires, 55 to 60 were collected before ART initiation and 120 to 140 were collected after ART initiation. Each repertoire was downsampled to 5000 TRB nucleotide sequences, and summary statistics were averaged across 100 downsampling iterations. The analysis kept only TRB sequences whose CDR3 regions were at least seven amino acids long. A Shannon entropy-derived clonality score and the Gini coefficient were used to measure diversity. In the repertoire networks, any two of the top 5000 CDR3 amino acid sequences were linked whenever the two sequences differed by an edit distance of one. For TRB CDR3 amino acid sequences, antigen specificity groups and MHC restriction were predicted with GLIPH2. To flag known associations with CMV, EBV, HIV or tissue antigens, CDR3 amino acid sequences were compared against VDJdb and McPAS-TCR. Pre-ART, post-ART and control groups were compared with Wilcoxon signed-rank tests and Holm-Bonferroni correction. The table comes from immuneACCESS by way of TCRdb, which keeps in-frame sequences with V and J called. Part of the clones is missing from these tables; in studies checked, under half for an unresolved V gene and the rest for unknown reasons. V, J and clone size derive from that table, while D and trimming were established from the DNA sequence. The sample has roughly 18,000 clones on record, around 80% of them singletons. 7.5% to 8% of the sample is taken by the ten largest.

From its cysteine to its phenylalanine, the CDR3 spans 13 amino acids. The kept DNA is CDR3 alone, 39 bases in frame from the first base. CDR1 GTSNPN and CDR2 SVGIG were looked up in the germline V gene (reference sequence). Germline trimming: 3 bases from V, 1 base from J; junction bases outside gene matches: 3. The receptor comes from a woman between 40 and 55 years old with HIV. The V and J segments used are TRBV30 and TRBJ2-7; 7 central nucleotides agree with TRBD1. Here the sequenced sample was unsorted PBMCs, taken at the start of antiretroviral therapy, before treatment. The nucleotide sequence is TGTGCCTGGAGCCACAGGGGTTCCTACGAGCAGTACTTC. Its coded protein is CAWSHRGSYEQYF.